This record looks at one TCR beta chain sequence and its context. V gave up 0 bases and J gave up 4 bases; unmatched junction bases: 8. The CDR3 is 16 residues long. In germline, CDR1 is LGHDT, CDR2 YNNKEL (reference sequence). Authors' methods: The authors estimated nucleated cell counts from reference gene primer amplification. Only in-frame clones appear in the TCRdb table, and some are missing; sequencing was by immunoSEQ multiplex PCR. The V and J calls and clone size come from that table; D and trimming were worked out from the DNA. The data hold about 78,000 clones, with approximately 91% observed a single time. The sample comes from a study of blood T cell repertoires in COVID-19. Study in general: Material from acute and convalescent COVID-19 was sourced from the United States, Italy and Spain. PBMCs, B-cell-depleted T cells, or T cells provided the cDNA or gDNA that made up the material.

Specimen: peripheral blood. The rearrangement uses TRBV3-1 (or the pseudogene TRBV3-2) and TRBJ1-1, with 7 bases that match TRBD1. The TCR sequence derives from a man aged 65 to 85 with active or convalescent COVID-19. The CDR3, as DNA: TGTGCCAGCAGCCAAGACGTACAGGGGCCGGGCACTGAAGCTTTCTTT. It translates to CASSQDVQGPGTEAFF.